This is a list of T cell receptor beta chains from one sample in a study of cytomegalovirus exposure and HLA in healthy donors. Assay: immunoSEQ multiplex PCR; the TCRdb copy retains only in-frame clones and omits some. Counted here are 63,000 or so clones, roughly 70% occurring once; the ten biggest clones make up roughly 5.9%. Sequenced sample: PBMCs. The receptors derive from a man aged 45-60 years in good health and CMV-seronegative. CDR3s include the opening cysteine and the closing phenylalanine or tryptophan. The D gene is left open where the match is weak. Clone size, where shown, is once, few, many, or a class for clones that have expanded.

>once|TRBV23-1|TRBJ2-5|TRBD1
CASSPPRGRGETQYF
TGCGCCAGCAGCCCACCAAGGGGGCGCGGGGAGACCCAGTACTTC
>-|TRBV27|TRBJ2-5|-
CASSPDFQETQYF
TGTGCCAGCAGTCCGGACTTCCAAGAGACCCAGTACTTC
>-|TRBV19|TRBJ2-1|TRBD1
CASQASGQGFNEQFF
TGTGCCAGCCAGGCTAGTGGACAGGGATTCAATGAGCAGTTCTTC
>once|TRBV4-1|TRBJ2-2|TRBD2
CASSGWGGVRMGGELFF
TGCGCCAGCAGCGGCTGGGGGGGGGTCAGAATGGGCGGGGAGCTGTTTTTT
>-|TRBV30|TRBJ1-2|TRBD1
CAWNKQGNYGYTF
TGTGCCTGGAATAAACAGGGGAACTATGGCTACACCTTC
>-|TRBV7-8|TRBJ2-1|TRBD2
CASSLWRGGDNEQFF
TGTGCCAGCAGCTTGTGGCGGGGGGGCGACAATGAGCAGTTCTTC
>once|TRBV2|TRBJ2-5|TRBD1
CASNQDRGGQETQYF
TGTGCCAGCAACCAGGACAGGGGAGGCCAAGAGACCCAGTACTTC
>-|TRBV11-2|TRBJ1-4|-
CASSSSYHVGGAGEKLFF
TGTGCCAGCAGCTCTTCCTACCACGTGGGGGGGGCGGGAGAAAAACTGTTTTTT
>-|TRBV5-1|TRBJ2-7|TRBD1
CASSTGDSSYEQYF
TGCGCCAGCAGCACCGGGGACAGCTCCTACGAGCAGTACTTC
>-|TRBV5-4|TRBJ2-6|TRBD2
CASSLMSGGTGANVLTF
TGTGCCAGCAGCTTGATGAGCGGGGGAACTGGGGCCAACGTCCTGACTTTC
>-|TRBV30|TRBJ1-4|-
CAWRMQGTEKLFF
TGTGCCTGGAGGATGCAGGGAACAGAAAAACTGTTTTTT
>-|TRBV30|TRBJ1-6|TRBD1
CALSSLDRGKSPLHF
TGTGCCTTGTCATCTCTTGACAGGGGAAAGTCACCCCTCCACTTT
>-|TRBV6-5|TRBJ2-7|TRBD1
CASSFRPGQANEQYF
TGTGCCAGCAGTTTCCGACCGGGACAGGCCAACGAGCAGTACTTC
>-|TRBV25-1|TRBJ1-6|-
CASRREFYSPLHF
TGTGCCAGCAGGAGGGAGTTCTATTCACCCCTCCACTTT
>few|TRBV6-1|TRBJ2-7|-
CASSEEAGYEQYF
TGTGCCAGCAGTGAAGAAGCCGGCTACGAGCAGTACTTC
>-|TRBV19|TRBJ1-2|TRBD1
CASSRQGENYGYTF
TGTGCCAGTAGTAGACAGGGGGAAAACTATGGCTACACCTTC
>-|TRBV4-1|TRBJ1-2|-
CASSQESPNYYGYTF
TGCGCCAGCAGCCAAGAGTCCCCTAATTACTATGGCTACACCTTC
>-|TRBV9|TRBJ2-7|-
CASSRYGQLSYEQYF
TGTGCCAGCAGCCGATACGGACAGCTCTCCTACGAGCAGTACTTC
>once|TRBV5-6|TRBJ2-7|-
CASSSGQYEQYF
TGTGCCAGCAGCTCCGGACAGTACGAGCAGTACTTC
>-|TRBV30|TRBJ2-6|-
CAWSSGAGANVLTF
TGTGCCTGGAGTTCAGGTGCTGGGGCCAACGTCCTGACTTTC
>few|TRBV7-9|TRBJ2-3|TRBD2
CSSSLGPSGGASTDTQYF
TGTTCCAGCAGCTTAGGTCCTAGCGGGGGGGCTAGCACAGATACGCAGTATTTT
>-|TRBV5-4|TRBJ2-7|TRBD2
CARSLAGTSGEVRGYEQYF
TGTGCCAGAAGCTTGGCTGGGACTAGCGGGGAGGTTCGTGGTTACGAGCAGTACTTC
>-|TRBV13|TRBJ2-7|TRBD1
CASSFFRGQGSYEQYF
TGTGCCAGCAGCTTTTTTCGCGGACAGGGGAGCTACGAGCAGTACTTC
>-|TRBV6-1|TRBJ2-3|-
CASNEFGVTDTQYF
TGTGCCAGCAATGAATTCGGGGTCACAGATACGCAGTATTTT
>few|TRBV6-6|TRBJ1-5|-
CASSYYREYNQPQHF
TGTGCCAGCAGTTACTATCGGGAATATAATCAGCCCCAGCATTTT
>-|TRBV19|TRBJ2-7|TRBD2
CASSTSGGPCYF
TGTGCCAGTAGTACTAGCGGGGGGCCCTGTTACTTC